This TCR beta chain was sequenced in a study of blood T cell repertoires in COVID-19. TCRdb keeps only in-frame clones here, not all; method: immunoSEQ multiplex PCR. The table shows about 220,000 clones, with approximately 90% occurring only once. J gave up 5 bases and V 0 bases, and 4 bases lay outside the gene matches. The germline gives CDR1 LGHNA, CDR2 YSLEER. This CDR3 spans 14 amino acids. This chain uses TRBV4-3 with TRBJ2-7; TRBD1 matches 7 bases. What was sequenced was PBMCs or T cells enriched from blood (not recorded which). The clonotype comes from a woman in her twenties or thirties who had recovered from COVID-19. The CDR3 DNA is TGCGCCAGCAGCCAAGATACAGGGGACCACGAGCAGTACTTC. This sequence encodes CASSQDTGDHEQYF.